This entry lists 23 T cell receptor beta chains sequenced from one sample in a study of identical twins' blood T cells. TCRdb reprocessed the 5' RACE reads via MiXCR and lists one record per CDR3 protein. The data contain 350,000 to 450,000 distinct CDR3 sequences, about 28% of them singletons. Material: PBMCs. The receptors stem from a woman between 18 and 55 years old in good health.

V and J are TRBV7-8 and TRBJ2-1; 9 bases map to TRBD1. V dropped 6 bases and J dropped 2; count of bases not matched to a gene: 5. Looked up from germline, CDR1 is SGHVS and CDR2 is FQNEAQ. The CDR3 spans 15 residues. In DNA, the CDR3 is TGTGCCAGCAGAAACAGGGGGCAGGCCTACAATGAGCAGTTCTTC. It is translated as CASRNRGQAYNEQFF.

The rearrangement joins TRBV29-1 to TRBJ2-7; D not certain. Germline V CDR1 and CDR2: SQVTM, ANQGSEA. The CDR3 spans 15 residues. Trimming stripped 4 bases from V and 0 bases from J, with 16 bases between. The CDR3 coding sequence is TGCAGCGTTGTGGGCTCGGCCTCCAACTCCTACGAGCAGTACTTC. It encodes CSVVGSASNSYEQYF.

Only a few counts were recorded for this clonotype. This sequence joins TRBV6-1 and TRBJ2-3, with 8 positions matching TRBD2. J lost 4 bases, V lost 7 bases, and 7 bases had no gene match. The V gene's germline CDR1 is MNHNS and CDR2 SASEGT. CDR3 length: 14 residues. As DNA, the CDR3 is TGTGCCAGCACGTCGCGGGGGGCCCCAGATACGCAGTATTTT. Residues: CASTSRGAPDTQYF.

This clonotype was counted many times. The chain joins TRBV10-3 to TRBJ1-3, with 8 positions matching TRBD1. The CDR3 extends over 14 amino acids. With 6 bases clipped from V and 0 bases from J, the junction kept 1 base outside the gene matches. The V gene's germline CDR1 is ENHRY and CDR2 SYGVKD. The CDR3: CAIRGQASGNTIYF. Here the CDR3 DNA reads TGTGCCATCAGGGGACAGGCCTCTGGAAACACCATATATTTT.

The chain links TRBV20-1 to TRBJ2-3; the match to TRBD2 covers 10 bases. The CDR3 spans 14 residues. Per germline, CDR1 DFQATT and CDR2 SNEGSKA (reference sequence). V shed 6 bases and J 2 bases; nucleotides not matched to a gene: 5. CDR3 DNA: TGCAGTGCCTTAACTAGCGGGGACACAGATACGCAGTATTTT. Translating it yields CSALTSGDTDTQYF.

This clonotype was seen at least ten times. The rearrangement joins TRBV20-1 to TRBJ1-1; 10 bases fit TRBD1. Germline CDR1 and CDR2: DFQATT and SNEGSKA (reference sequence). There are 13 residues in the CDR3. The CDR3 spells CTGRTGGNTEAFF. Written as DNA, the CDR3 is TGCACGGGACGGACAGGGGGGAACACTGAAGCTTTCTTT.

This clonotype was counted only a few times. This chain uses TRBV20-1 with TRBJ2-1, with TRBD2 matching over 9 bases. This CDR3 is 15 amino acids long. Germline V gives CDR1 DFQATT, CDR2 SNEGSKA (reference sequence). V was clipped by 1 base and J by 2 bases; unmatched bases: 3. The CDR3 protein is CSARAASGAYNEQFF. CDR3 in DNA: TGCAGTGCTAGAGCGGCTAGCGGGGCCTACAATGAGCAGTTCTTC.

This chain links TRBV6-2 or TRBV6-3 with TRBJ1-2; no firm D call. The V end lost 5 bases, the J end lost 4 bases, and 11 bases lay between the germline ends. The CDR3 length is 13 residues. Germline lookup yields CDR1 MNHEY and CDR2 SVGEGT. The CDR3 region has the DNA TGTGCCAGCAGTGAGCCTACTCTCTATGGCTACACCTTC. Amino acids: CASSEPTLYGYTF.

This clonotype was seen only a few times. The V call is TRBV12-5, the J call TRBJ2-7, with TRBD1 matching 10 bases. V gave up 5 bases and J gave up 1 base; unmatched junction bases: 5. Per germline, CDR1 LGHNT and CDR2 FRNRAP. This CDR3 is 15 amino acids long. The CDR3 DNA reads as TGTGCTAGTGGTACCGGACAGGGGGATTCCTACGAGCAGTACTTC. Its protein product is CASGTGQGDSYEQYF.

This chain connects TRBV7-2 to TRBJ1-1, with D tentatively TRBD1 (6 bases). From germline, CDR1 is SGHTA and CDR2 FQGNSA. Trimming cost V 4 bases and J 2 bases, with 14 bases left between them. This CDR3 has 15 residues. CDR3 coding DNA: TGTGCCAGCAGCTCAAATCTGGGGGGCAACACTGAAGCTTTCTTT. Translation gives CASSSNLGGNTEAFF.

The chain is built from TRBV19 and TRBJ2-1; 7 bases line up with TRBD1. This CDR3 has 15 residues. Per the germline V gene, CDR1 is LNHDA and CDR2 is SQIVND (reference sequence). The junction had 5 bases not matched to a gene; V was cut back by 2 bases and J by 4 bases. CDR3 sequence: CASSIPGQRYNEQFF. For the CDR3, the DNA is TGTGCCAGTAGTATACCGGGACAGCGATACAATGAGCAGTTCTTC.

V usage is TRBV20-1 and J usage is TRBJ1-1; D is unclear. The CDR3 runs 9 residues. V lost 1 base and J 10 bases, leaving 4 bases between the germline ends. Germline-derived CDR1 and CDR2 are DFQATT and SNEGSKA (reference sequence). CDR3: CSARGRAFF. CDR3 bases: TGCAGTGCTAGAGGGAGAGCTTTCTTT.

As for this clonotype: One junction end does not reproduce the germline sequence, and a read error may be involved. This sequence joins TRBV4-2 and TRBJ1-6; D gene uncertain. This CDR3 spans 14 amino acids. Germline assignment: CDR1 LGHNA and CDR2 YNFKEQ. The CDR3 region has the DNA TGTGCCAGCAGCCAAGGGCTGAGAAATTCACCCCTCGACTTT. As protein: CASSQGLRNSPLDF.

The chain uses TRBV20-1 and TRBJ2-1; no clear D. The CDR3 consists of 14 residues. V dropped 4 bases and J dropped 6 bases, with 16 bases sitting between them. Germline CDR1 DFQATT, CDR2 SNEGSKA (reference sequence). The CDR3 bases are TGCAGTGCTAACCCCCCCGGGTTTGGCAATGAGCAGTTCTTC. Translation gives CSANPPGFGNEQFF.

This clonotype was observed once. The rearrangement links TRBV20-1 to TRBJ1-2, with TRBD1 as a possible D gene (5 bases). V dropped 5 bases and J dropped 9 bases, with 19 bases sitting between them. Germline loops: CDR1 DFQATT, CDR2 SNEGSKA (reference sequence). The CDR3 is 13 residues long. This CDR3 reads CSAFSPGTRSYTF. The CDR3 DNA is TGCAGTGCTTTTTCCCCCGGGACCCGGAGCTACACCTTC.

This clonotype has a count of ten or more. This chain links TRBV7-7 with TRBJ2-5; 9 bases fit TRBD2. Germline V lookup: CDR1 SSHAT, CDR2 FNYEAQ (reference sequence). The J segment lost 6 bases and the V segment lost 1 base, leaving 3 bases of the junction unmatched. The CDR3 consists of 14 residues. This CDR3 reads CASSLGTSVKTQYF. The CDR3 nucleotides are TGTGCCAGCAGCTTAGGGACTAGCGTTAAGACCCAGTACTTC.

Notes on this clonotype: This may stem from a read error, because a much larger clone lies one nucleotide away. V is TRBV29-1 and J is TRBJ1-5; 7 bases are a match to TRBD1. Germline V gene lookup returns CDR1 SQVTM and CDR2 ANQGSEA. The CDR3 sequence is 13 residues long. The CDR3 region has the DNA TGCAGCGTTCAAGGGGACAGCTATCATCCCCAGCATTTT. Translation gives CSVQGDSYHPQHF.

The V call is TRBV5-1, the J call TRBJ2-5, with 12 bases aligning to TRBD2. The J segment lost 0 bases and the V segment lost 2 bases, leaving 5 bases of the junction unmatched. The V gene's germline CDR1 is SGHRS and CDR2 YFSETQ. This CDR3 region has 17 residues. The CDR3 loop is CASSFGGTSGYQETQYF. CDR3 bases: TGCGCCAGCAGCTTCGGTGGGACTAGCGGGTACCAAGAGACCCAGTACTTC.

This clonotype was detected a few times. This rearrangement joins TRBV5-6 to TRBJ2-1; D gene uncertain. The germline V and J ends were trimmed by 1 base and 0 bases, with 11 bases remaining between them. Germline V gene sequence: CDR1 SGHDT, CDR2 YYEEEE. This CDR3 spans 16 amino acids. CDR3 coding DNA: TGTGCCAGCAGCTTGTACGGCGGAGTCTCCTACAATGAGCAGTTCTTC. Protein: CASSLYGGVSYNEQFF.

The chain couples TRBV5-5 to TRBJ2-7; D ambiguous. V lost 0 bases and J 0 bases, leaving 13 bases between the germline ends. CDR3 length equals 16 residues. Germline assignment: CDR1 SGHKS and CDR2 YYEKEE (reference sequence). The CDR3, as DNA: TGTGCCAGCAGCTTGGACTTGACGTACAGCTCCTACGAGCAGTACTTC. It encodes CASSLDLTYSSYEQYF.

This clonotype turned up a few times. The chain combines TRBV6-2 or TRBV6-3 with TRBJ1-1; no clear D gene. CDR3 length: 12 amino acids. Looked up from germline, CDR1 is MNHEY and CDR2 is SVGEGT. V was shortened by 2 bases and J by 6 bases, with 7 bases between the two germline ends. CDR3 sequence reads: CASSYARAEAFF. DNA for the CDR3: TGTGCCAGCAGTTACGCTCGGGCTGAAGCTTTCTTT.

This clonotype occurred a few times. The chain employs TRBV13 and TRBJ2-1; possibly TRBD1 for D (6 bases). CDR3 size: 16 residues. Germline loops: CDR1 PRHDT, CDR2 FYEKMQ (reference sequence). With 6 bases removed from V and 0 bases from J, the gap between germline ends came to 15 bases. CDR3 loop: CASSNTGSRSYNEQFF. The CDR3 DNA reads TGTGCCAGCAGTAATACAGGGAGCCGCTCCTACAATGAGCAGTTCTTC.

CDR3 residues: CSARHARAGASYEQYF. CDR3 bases: TGCAGTGCTAGACATGCCCGGGCAGGCGCCTCCTACGAGCAGTACTTC. The rearrangement links TRBV20-1 to TRBJ2-7, with no clear D. CDR1 DFQATT and CDR2 SNEGSKA come from the germline V gene (reference sequence). V was pared by 2 bases and J by 0 bases, with 17 bases between. The CDR3 runs to 16 residues.